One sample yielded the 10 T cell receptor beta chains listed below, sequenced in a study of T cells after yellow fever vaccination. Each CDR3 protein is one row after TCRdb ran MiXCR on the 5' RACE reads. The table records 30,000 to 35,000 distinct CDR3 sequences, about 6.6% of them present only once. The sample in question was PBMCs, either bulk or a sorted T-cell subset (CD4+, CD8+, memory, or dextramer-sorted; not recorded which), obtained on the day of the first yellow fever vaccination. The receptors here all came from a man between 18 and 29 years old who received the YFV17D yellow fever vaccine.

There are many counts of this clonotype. The chain's CDR3 is CASGRGRETQYF. CDR3 bases: TGTGCCAGCGGTAGGGGGCGGGAGACCCAGTACTTC. The V call is TRBV6-5, the J call TRBJ2-5; 7 nucleotides align to TRBD1. CDR3 length: 12 residues. V lost 8 bases to trimming and J lost 5 bases; unmatched junction nucleotides: 5. Per germline, CDR1 MNHEY and CDR2 SVGAGI.

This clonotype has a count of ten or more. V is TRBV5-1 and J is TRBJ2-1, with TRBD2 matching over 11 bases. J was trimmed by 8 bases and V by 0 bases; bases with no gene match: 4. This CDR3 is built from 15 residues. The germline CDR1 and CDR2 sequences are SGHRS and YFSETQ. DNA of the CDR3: TGCGCCAGCAGCTTGGATATAGCGGGGGGGGATGAGCAGTTCTTC. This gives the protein CASSLDIAGGDEQFF.

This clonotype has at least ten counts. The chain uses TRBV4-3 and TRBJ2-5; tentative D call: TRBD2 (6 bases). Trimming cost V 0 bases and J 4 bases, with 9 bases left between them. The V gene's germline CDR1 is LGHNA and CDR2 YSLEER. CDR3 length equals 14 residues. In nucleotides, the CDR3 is TGCGCCAGCAGCCAAGACTGGAGGGGAGAGACCCAGTACTTC. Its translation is CASSQDWRGETQYF.

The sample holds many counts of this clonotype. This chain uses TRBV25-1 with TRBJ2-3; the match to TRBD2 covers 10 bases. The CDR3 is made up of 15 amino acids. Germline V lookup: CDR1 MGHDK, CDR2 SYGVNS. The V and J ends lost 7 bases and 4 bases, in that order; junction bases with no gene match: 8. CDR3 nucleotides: TGTGCCAGCAACCCAAGCGGGGGGGCAGCAGATACGCAGTATTTT. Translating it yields CASNPSGGAADTQYF. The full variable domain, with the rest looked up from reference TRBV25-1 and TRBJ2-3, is EADIYQTPRYLVIGTGKKITLECSQTMGHDKMYWYQQDPGMELHLIHYSYGVNSTEKGDLSSESTVSRIRTEHFPLTLESARPSHTSQYLCASNPSGGAADTQYFGPGTRLTVL.

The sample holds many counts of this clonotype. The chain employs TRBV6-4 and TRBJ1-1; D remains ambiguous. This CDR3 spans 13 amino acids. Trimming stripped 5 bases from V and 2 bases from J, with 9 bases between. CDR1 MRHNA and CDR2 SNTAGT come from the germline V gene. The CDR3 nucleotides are TGTGCCAGCAGTTACGACGGAAACACTGAAGCTTTCTTT. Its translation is CASSYDGNTEAFF.

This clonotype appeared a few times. The CDR3 sequence is CASSLSGYGYTF. The CDR3 DNA is TGTGCCAGCAGCTTATCCGGCTATGGCTACACCTTC. The chain carries TRBV7-2 and TRBJ1-2, with D uncertain. The germline V and J ends were trimmed by 2 bases and 4 bases, with 5 bases remaining between them. Germline CDR1 is SGHTA and CDR2 is FQGNSA. The CDR3 consists of 12 residues. Looking up the rest from reference TRBV7-2 and TRBJ1-2 gives the full variable domain: GAGVSQSPSNKVTEKGKDVELRCDPISGHTALYWYRQSLGQGLEFLIYFQGNSAPDKSGLPSDRFSAERTGGSVSTLTIQRTQQEDSAVYLCASSLSGYGYTFGSGTRLTVV.

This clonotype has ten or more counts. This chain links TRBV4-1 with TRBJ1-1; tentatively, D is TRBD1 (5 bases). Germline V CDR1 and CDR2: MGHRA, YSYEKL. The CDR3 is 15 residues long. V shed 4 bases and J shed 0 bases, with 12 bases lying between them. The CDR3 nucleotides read TGCGCCAGCAGCCCAGAGGGACGGATGAACACTGAAGCTTTCTTT. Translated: CASSPEGRMNTEAFF.

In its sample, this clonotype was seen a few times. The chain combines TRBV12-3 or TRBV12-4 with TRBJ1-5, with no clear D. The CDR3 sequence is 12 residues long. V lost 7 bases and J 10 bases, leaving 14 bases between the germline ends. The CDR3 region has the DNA TGTGCCAGCACCTGGGTGGGAGGCCCCCAGCATTTT. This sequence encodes CASTWVGGPQHF.

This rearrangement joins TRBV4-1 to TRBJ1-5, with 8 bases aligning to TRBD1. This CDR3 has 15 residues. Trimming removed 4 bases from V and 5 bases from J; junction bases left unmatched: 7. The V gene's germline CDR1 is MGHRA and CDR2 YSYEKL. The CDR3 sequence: CASSLGQGRHQPQHF. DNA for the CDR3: TGCGCCAGCAGCCTAGGACAGGGAAGGCATCAGCCCCAGCATTTT.

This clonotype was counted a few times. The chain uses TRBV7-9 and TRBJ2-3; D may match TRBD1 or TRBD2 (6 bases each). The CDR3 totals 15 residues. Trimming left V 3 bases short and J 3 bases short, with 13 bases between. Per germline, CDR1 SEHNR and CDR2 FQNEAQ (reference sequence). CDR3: CASSFPGGGTDTQYF. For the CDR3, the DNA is TGTGCCAGCAGCTTCCCCGGGGGCGGTACAGATACGCAGTATTTT.